The 24 T cell receptor beta chains below all came from one sample that was sequenced in a study of blood T cell repertoires in COVID-19. Libraries were prepared by immunoSEQ multiplex PCR; TCRdb keeps only in-frame clonotypes and omits some of them. The profile covers around 67,000 clones, with approximately 87% appearing a single time and 7% to 10% taken by the ten largest. Sequences were obtained from peripheral blood. The receptor set was obtained from a middle-aged man with active COVID-19.

This clone was counted a single time. J is TRBJ2-3 and V is TRBV29-1; 10 bases line up with TRBD2. The CDR3 consists of 15 residues. Germline V gene lookup returns CDR1 SQVTM and CDR2 ANQGSEA. V lost 5 bases and J lost 2; bases outside the gene matches: 7. CDR3 sequence reads: CSVRIGLAVTDTQYF. The CDR3 nucleotides are TGCAGCGTTCGGATCGGACTAGCGGTCACAGATACGCAGTATTTT.

The chain has TRBV19 and TRBJ2-1; 12 bases fit TRBD2. The CDR3 spans 13 residues. Germline V gene lookup returns CDR1 LNHDA and CDR2 SQIVND (reference sequence). Unmatched junction bases numbered 5, after V lost 10 bases and J lost 7 bases. The CDR3 nucleotides are TGTGCCACTAGACTAGCGGGGGCAAATGAGCAGTTCTTC. This encodes CATRLAGANEQFF.

This sequence joins TRBV11-2 and TRBJ2-7; TRBD1 is a possible D gene (6 bases). This CDR3 spans 12 amino acids. CDR1 SGHAT and CDR2 FQNNGV come from the germline V gene. Trimming removed 4 bases at V and 4 bases at J, with 8 bases between. CDR3 coding DNA: TGTGCCAGCAGCTATCAGGGGTACGAGCAGTACTTC. This translates into CASSYQGYEQYF.

The V and J genes are TRBV30 and TRBJ1-2, with D possibly TRBD1 on 5 matching bases. The CDR3 is 13 amino acids. V was shortened by 2 bases and J by 5 bases, with 12 bases between the two germline ends. Germline loops: CDR1 GTSNPN, CDR2 SVGIG (reference sequence). The CDR3 loop reads CAWSWGVGYGYTF. CDR3 sequence (DNA): TGTGCCTGGAGTTGGGGCGTCGGGTATGGCTACACCTTC.

The rearrangement joins TRBV2 to TRBJ1-3; D gene uncertain. V was shortened by 1 base and J by 4 bases, with 8 bases between the two germline ends. CDR3 size: 14 residues. CDR1 and CDR2 from the germline V gene are SNHLY and FYNNEI. The CDR3 is CASSEGAGGNTIYF. The CDR3 bases are TGTGCCAGCAGTGAAGGGGCAGGAGGAAACACCATATATTTT.

The chain carries TRBV4-2 and TRBJ2-5; 12 bases line up with TRBD2. In germline, CDR1 is LGHNA, CDR2 YNFKEQ. CDR3 length equals 18 residues. V shed 1 base, J shed 5 bases, and the junction held 11 bases outside the gene matches. The CDR3 nucleotides are TGTGCCAGCAGCCAAGGGTCCTCTAGCGGGAGGGGGGGCGAGACCCAGTACTTC. It specifies CASSQGSSSGRGGETQYF.

V and J are TRBV15 and TRBJ2-1; possible D gene TRBD2, 5 bases. Germline CDR1 LNHNV, CDR2 YYDKDF (reference sequence). V lost 5 bases, J lost 0 bases, and 11 bases lay in between. The CDR3 extends over 15 amino acids. The CDR3 coding sequence is TGTGCCACCAGCCGCACGGGGAGCTCCTACAATGAGCAGTTCTTC. Translation: CATSRTGSSYNEQFF. The complete variable domain, with remaining parts taken from reference TRBV15 and TRBJ2-1, reads DAMVIQNPRYQVTQFGKPVTLSCSQTLNHNVMYWYQQKSSQAPKLLFHYYDKDFNNEADTPDNFQSRRPNTSFCFLDIRSPGLGDTAMYLCATSRTGSSYNEQFFGPGTRLTVL.

The chain has TRBV7-2 and TRBJ1-1; D perhaps matches TRBD1 (5 bases). CDR1 and CDR2 (germline): SGHTA, FQGNSA. The ends were cut back, 2 bases at V and 4 bases at J, with 17 bases in the middle. This CDR3 has 16 amino acids. The CDR3 DNA reads TGTGCCAGCAGCTTAAGGTCAGGGCTATTAGGCACTGAAGCTTTCTTT. This codes for CASSLRSGLLGTEAFF.

V is TRBV5-1 and J is TRBJ2-2, with a weak D call TRBD1 (6 bases). The ends were cut back, 5 bases at V and 2 bases at J, with 13 bases in the middle. CDR1 and CDR2 (germline): SGHRS, YFSETQ. CDR3 length equals 15 residues. CDR3 DNA: TGCGCCAGCAGGGCCGGGACACAAAACACCGGGGAGCTGTTTTTT. It is translated as CASRAGTQNTGELFF.

The chain uses TRBV3-1 (or the pseudogene TRBV3-2) and TRBJ1-1; 7 bases map to TRBD1. The CDR3 spans 12 residues. With 6 bases clipped from V and 13 bases from J, the junction kept 11 bases outside the gene matches. Germline V lookup: CDR1 LGHDT, CDR2 YNNKEL (reference sequence). The CDR3 loop reads CASRPRQGRVFF. The CDR3 region has the DNA TGTGCCAGCAGACCTAGACAGGGTAGAGTTTTCTTT.

V and J are TRBV4-3 and TRBJ2-6, with 9 bases identical to TRBD1. The length of the CDR3 is 20 residues. Germline CDR1 LGHNA, CDR2 YSLEER. Trimming cost V 0 bases and J 0 bases; bases outside gene matches: 9. CDR3 nucleotide sequence: TGCGCCAGCAGCCAAGATTCAGTCGGACAGGGGATCTCTGGGGCCAACGTCCTGACTTTC. Its protein is CASSQDSVGQGISGANVLTF.

This clone has more than one count but fewer than ten. This chain uses TRBV5-1 with TRBJ1-2, with 7 positions matching TRBD1. Trimming at V came to 2 bases and at J to 0 bases, leaving 1 base not matched to a gene. Germline CDR1 and CDR2: SGHRS and YFSETQ. The CDR3 runs 14 residues. The CDR3 bases are TGCGCCAGCAGCTTCCAGGGGGCTAACTATGGCTACACCTTC. This sequence encodes CASSFQGANYGYTF. Filled out from reference TRBV5-1 and TRBJ1-2, the complete variable domain reads KAGVTQTPRYLIKTRGQQVTLSCSPISGHRSVSWYQQTPGQGLQFLFEYFSETQRNKGNFPGRFSGRQFSNSRSEMNVSTLELGDSALYLCASSFQGANYGYTFGSGTRLTVV.

The chain carries TRBV6-5 and TRBJ1-2; tentative D call: TRBD1 (5 bases). This CDR3 contains 12 residues. V was cut by 10 bases and J by 8 bases, with 17 bases left in between. Germline lookup yields CDR1 MNHEY and CDR2 SVGAGI. CDR3 nucleotides: TGTGCCACCCTCACCGGGGGTTGGGGCTACACCTTC. The encoded protein is CATLTGGWGYTF.

The chain couples TRBV5-1 to TRBJ1-6; 7 nucleotides match TRBD1. V shed 0 bases, J shed 9 bases, and the junction held 6 bases outside the gene matches. The CDR3 is 15 amino acids. Germline V gene sequence: CDR1 SGHRS, CDR2 YFSETQ. The CDR3 region has the DNA TGCGCCAGCAGCTTGGAGGACAGGCAAATTTCACCCCTCCACTTT. This translates into CASSLEDRQISPLHF.

This chain connects TRBV2 to TRBJ1-1; 7 bases agree with TRBD1. V lost 2 bases and J lost 0; bases outside the gene matches: 6. Germline V CDR1 and CDR2: SNHLY, FYNNEI. The CDR3 contains 16 residues. The CDR3 reads CASSEKGQSMNTEAFF. CDR3 nucleotide sequence: TGTGCCAGCAGTGAAAAGGGACAGAGCATGAACACTGAAGCTTTCTTT.

In its sample, this clone was seen once. The genes are TRBV11-2 and TRBJ2-1; D remains unclear. Looked up from germline, CDR1 is SGHAT and CDR2 is FQNNGV. This CDR3 is built from 14 residues. Deletions cut 5 bases from V and 7 bases from J, with 15 bases between. DNA of the CDR3: TGTGCCAGCAGCGCGGCCATAGCTTTTAATGAGCAGTTCTTC. It encodes CASSAAIAFNEQFF.

The CDR3 DNA sequence: TGTGCCAGCAGCATACGTTCGGGAGGGGAGTTTCTGTTCTTC. Protein product: CASSIRSGGEFLFF. V gene TRBV7-3 combines with J gene TRBJ2-1; 8 bases align to TRBD2. CDR1 and CDR2 (germline): SGHTA, FQGTGA. This CDR3 has 14 residues. Trimming at V came to 5 bases and at J to 15 bases, leaving 15 bases not matched to a gene. Full variable domain (missing parts from reference TRBV7-3 and TRBJ2-1): GAGVSQTPSNKVTEKGKYVELRCDPISGHTALYWYRQSLGQGPEFLIYFQGTGAADDSGLPNDRFFAVRPEGSVSTLKIQRTERGDSAVYLCASSIRSGGEFLFFGPGTRLTVL.

The rearrangement uses TRBV10-3 and TRBJ1-4, with 8 bases aligning to TRBD1. V was pared by 1 base and J by 5 bases, with 9 bases of the junction left unmatched. This CDR3 is built from 17 residues. Germline CDR1 reads ENHRY; CDR2 reads SYGVKD. DNA of the CDR3: TGTGCCATCAGTGAGTTGGAGCAGGGACAGGAGAATGAAAAACTGTTTTTT. Encoded protein: CAISELEQGQENEKLFF.

This chain links TRBV5-1 with TRBJ2-5, with D tentatively TRBD2 (6 bases). Germline V CDR1 and CDR2: SGHRS, YFSETQ. This CDR3 contains 16 residues. V dropped 0 bases and J dropped 4 bases, with 16 bases sitting between them. The CDR3 DNA follows: TGCGCCAGCAGCTTGGGGAACGGGGGTAATGGAGAGACCCAGTACTTC. Amino acid sequence: CASSLGNGGNGETQYF.

This clone was picked up a small number of times. V gene TRBV29-1 combines with J gene TRBJ2-2; tentative D call: TRBD2 (7 bases). Germline CDR1 reads SQVTM; CDR2 reads ANQGSEA. V was clipped by 0 bases and J by 2 bases, with 19 bases between them. The CDR3 is made up of 18 amino acids. CDR3 coding DNA: TGCAGCGTTGAAGACATAGGACGCGGGGGCGCAAACACCGGGGAGCTGTTTTTT. Translation: CSVEDIGRGGANTGELFF.

This sequence joins TRBV24-1 and TRBJ2-1; 14 bases line up with TRBD2. With V trimmed by 4 bases and J by 7 bases, 2 bases remained unmatched. The CDR3 runs to 15 residues. Germline V gives CDR1 KGHDR, CDR2 SFDVKD. The CDR3 bases are TGTGCCACCAGTGAGCGGACTAGCGGGAGGAATGAGCAGTTCTTC. Encoded protein: CATSERTSGRNEQFF.

Turning to this clone: A junction boundary mismatches the germline segment, possibly from a read error. The rearrangement links TRBV7-2 to TRBJ2-7, with TRBD2 matching 8 bases. This CDR3 is 15 amino acids long. Germline CDR1 is SGHTA and CDR2 is FQGNSA. CDR3 protein: CASSLGLALSYEQYF. For the CDR3, the DNA is TGTGCCAGCAGTTTAGGACTAGCCCTCTCCTACGAGCAGTACTTC. The complete variable domain, with remaining parts taken from reference TRBV7-2 and TRBJ2-7, reads GAGVSQSPSNKVTEKGKDVELRCDPISGHTALYWYRQSLGQGLEFLIYFQGNSAPDKSGLPSDRFSAERTGGSVSTLTIQRTQQEDSAVYLCASSLGLALSYEQYFGPGTRLTVT.

This clone was found once. The chain recombines TRBV9 with TRBJ2-5; the D is unclear. Germline V gene sequence: CDR1 SGDLS, CDR2 YYNGEE. The CDR3 covers 17 residues. Trimming shortened V by 0 bases and J by 4 bases, and 19 bases separated the two germline ends. CDR3 in amino acids: CASSVEGGAPVGETQYF. The CDR3 nucleotides read TGTGCCAGCAGCGTAGAAGGTGGAGCGCCGGTGGGAGAGACCCAGTACTTC.

Only one count was recorded for this clone. The gene calls are TRBV30 and TRBJ1-5, with D possibly being TRBD1 (5 bases). CDR1 GTSNPN and CDR2 SVGIG come from the germline V gene (reference sequence). Trimming cost V 2 bases and J 5 bases, with 13 bases left between them. The CDR3 consists of 14 residues. CDR3 in DNA: TGTGCCTGGAGTCGGGGGAGCGGCGATCAGCCCCAGCATTTT. As protein: CAWSRGSGDQPQHF.